Presented here are 25 T cell receptor beta chains from one specimen sequenced in a study of T cell responses to AZD1222 COVID-19 vaccine. The assay was immunoSEQ multiplex PCR, and TCRdb's table has in-frame clones only and misses some. The sample yields roughly 150,000 clones, around 92% seen once. The sample in question was peripheral blood, obtained 28 days after the second AZD1222 dose. Source of these receptors: an adult who received the AZD1222 COVID-19 vaccine.

This clone came up once. Other DNA variants within this sample encode the same CDR3. The chain couples TRBV9 to TRBJ2-2; the D is unclear. Germline V gene sequence: CDR1 SGDLS, CDR2 YYNGEE. CDR3 length: 12 amino acids. The V end lost 2 bases, the J end lost 6 bases, and 5 bases lay between the germline ends. In DNA, the CDR3 is TGTGCCAGCAGCGTCTCGGCCGGGGAGCTGTTTTTT. Protein: CASSVSAGELFF. Full variable domain (outside the CDR3, taken from reference TRBV9 and TRBJ2-2): DSGVTQTPKHLITATGQRVTLRCSPRSGDLSVYWYQQSLDQGLQFLIQYYNGEERAKGNILERFSAQQFPDLHSELNLSSLELGDSALYFCASSVSAGELFFGEGSRLTVL.

This clone was seen only a few times. The chain has TRBV3-1 (or the pseudogene TRBV3-2) and TRBJ1-1; no clear D. The V gene lost 10 bases and the J gene lost 2 bases, with 11 bases spanning the gap. Germline V gives CDR1 LGHDT, CDR2 YNNKEL (reference sequence). CDR3 length: 12 residues. The DNA of the CDR3 is TGTGCCACCGGAGGTTATAACACTGAAGCTTTCTTT. Its protein product is CATGGYNTEAFF.

The gene calls are TRBV27 and TRBJ1-2, with a weak D call TRBD1 (5 bases). This CDR3 comprises 15 residues. The V end was cut by 5 bases, the J end by 8 bases, with 21 bases between. Per germline, CDR1 MNHEY and CDR2 SMNVEV (reference sequence). Written as DNA, the CDR3 is TGTGCCAGCAGTCCCCAGGGCAGTTCTCTAGGCGGCTACACCTTC. This encodes CASSPQGSSLGGYTF.

V is TRBV5-1 and J is TRBJ1-4; D is possibly TRBD1 (6 bases). The CDR3 spans 13 residues. V gave up 6 bases and J gave up 6 bases, with 12 bases separating them. The germline CDR1 and CDR2 sequences are SGHRS and YFSETQ. CDR3: CASTPGADEKLFF. The CDR3 region has the DNA TGCGCCAGCACTCCGGGGGCCGATGAAAAACTGTTTTTT.

CDR3 sequence (DNA): TGTGCCAGCAGTTGGGACAGGGGGTCAGATACGCAGTATTTT. The encoded protein is CASSWDRGSDTQYF. V usage is TRBV6-5 and J usage is TRBJ2-3, with 11 positions matching TRBD1. This CDR3 region has 14 residues. The ends lost 4 bases at V and 4 bases at J; junction bases unmatched: 1. Germline V CDR1 and CDR2: MNHEY, SVGAGI.

This chain connects TRBV12-5 to TRBJ2-6; 8 nucleotides align to TRBD1. The J segment lost 0 bases and the V segment lost 0 bases, leaving 10 bases of the junction unmatched. There are 20 residues in the CDR3. Germline V lookup: CDR1 LGHNT, CDR2 FRNRAP. CDR3 DNA: TGTGCTAGTGGTTTGGTAACCTGGACAGGGATGTCCTCTGGGGCCAACGTCCTGACTTTC. Its protein is CASGLVTWTGMSSGANVLTF.

The gene calls are TRBV6-2 or TRBV6-3 and TRBJ1-5, with D tentatively TRBD1 (5 bases). The CDR3 consists of 16 residues. The V end lost 0 bases, the J end lost 6 bases, and 15 bases lay between the germline ends. From germline, CDR1 is MNHEY and CDR2 SVGEGT. CDR3 bases: TGTGCCAGCAGTTACTCGGGGCAGGGAGTAGGTCAGCCCCAGCATTTT. It codes for CASSYSGQGVGQPQHF.

The count of this clone is one. The chain has TRBV19 and TRBJ2-7; D unresolved. Trimming removed 1 base at V and 0 bases at J, with 13 bases between. This CDR3 region has 16 residues. Per germline, CDR1 LNHDA and CDR2 SQIVND (reference sequence). DNA for the CDR3: TGTGCCAGTAGTATAGCTTCGTCAGTAGCCTCCTACGAGCAGTACTTC. This codes for CASSIASSVASYEQYF.

The chain recombines TRBV19 with TRBJ2-1, with D possibly being TRBD2 (6 bases). The CDR3 sequence is 15 residues long. Trimming took 8 bases from V and 0 from J, leaving 14 bases between them. Germline V lookup: CDR1 LNHDA, CDR2 SQIVND (reference sequence). As DNA, the CDR3 is TGTGCCAGTGCCCGGGACTCGAGCTCCTACAATGAGCAGTTCTTC. It is translated as CASARDSSSYNEQFF. The full variable domain, its missing parts supplied by reference TRBV19 and TRBJ2-1, is DGGITQSPKYLFRKEGQNVTLSCEQNLNHDAMYWYRQDPGQGLRLIYYSQIVNDFQKGDIAEGYSVSREKKESFPLTVTSAQKNPTAFYLCASARDSSSYNEQFFGPGTRLTVL.

The chain links TRBV6-5 to TRBJ1-6; D unclear. Trimming stripped 6 bases from V and 6 bases from J, with 12 bases between. Germline-derived CDR1 and CDR2 are MNHEY and SVGAGI. This CDR3 has 14 residues. The CDR3 bases are TGTGCCAGCAGAGTTGGACGGATTAATTCACCCCTCCACTTT. Protein product: CASRVGRINSPLHF.

The chain is built from TRBV10-1 and TRBJ2-3, with TRBD2 identical over 14 bases. Per the germline V gene, CDR1 is WNHNN and CDR2 is SYGVQD (reference sequence). V dropped 4 bases and J dropped 11; count of bases not matched to a gene: 5. The CDR3 has 14 residues. CDR3 sequence (DNA): TGCGCCAGCAGTGCCGGGACTAGCGGGGGTGTGCAGTATTTT. Amino acids: CASSAGTSGGVQYF.

Details on this clone: The sample holds other DNA sequences that translate to the same CDR3. The rearrangement joins TRBV19 to TRBJ2-7; perhaps TRBD1 as D (6 bases). The V gene lost 3 bases and the J gene lost 2 bases, with 11 bases spanning the gap. Germline V lookup: CDR1 LNHDA, CDR2 SQIVND (reference sequence). The CDR3 spans 14 residues. The CDR3 coding sequence is TGTGCCAGTAGTATCGGTCAGGGGACCTACGAGCAGTACTTC. Translated, it gives CASSIGQGTYEQYF.

This chain joins TRBV6-2 or TRBV6-3 and TRBJ1-2; a possible D gene is TRBD1 (5 bases). The CDR3 has 14 amino acids. Trimming left V 1 base short and J 8 bases short, with 14 bases between. The germline CDR1 and CDR2 sequences are MNHEY and SVGEGT. The CDR3 nucleotides are TGTGCCAGCAGTTACTTCGGCAGGGCGGACGGCTACACCTTC. This sequence encodes CASSYFGRADGYTF.

CDR3 amino acids: CSVAGQLTNTGELFF. DNA for the CDR3: TGCAGCGTTGCCGGACAGCTCACGAACACCGGGGAGCTGTTTTTT. The V and J genes are TRBV29-1 and TRBJ2-2; weak D call: TRBD1 (6 bases). The length of the CDR3 is 15 residues. Per the germline V gene, CDR1 is SQVTM and CDR2 is ANQGSEA. Trimming removed 4 bases at V and 0 bases at J, with 12 bases between.

This chain connects TRBV5-1 to TRBJ1-2, with a tentative D call TRBD1 (6 bases). The V gene's germline CDR1 is SGHRS and CDR2 YFSETQ. The CDR3 sequence is 14 residues long. V gave up 4 bases and J gave up 3 bases, with 13 bases separating them. The DNA of the CDR3 is TGCGCCAGCAGCCCCGTAGGGGGTGACTATGGCTACACCTTC. Translation: CASSPVGGDYGYTF.

Comment on this clone: The same CDR3 is also encoded by other DNA sequences in this sample. V is TRBV5-1 and J is TRBJ1-3; unclear D gene. Trimming left V 2 bases short and J 0 bases short, with 6 bases between. The V gene's germline CDR1 is SGHRS and CDR2 YFSETQ. The CDR3 covers 14 residues. The CDR3 sequence: CASSFLGSGNTIYF. The CDR3 coding sequence is TGCGCCAGCAGCTTCCTAGGCTCTGGAAACACCATATATTTT.

The CDR3 region is CASSAPPGSGGPGELFF. The CDR3 DNA sequence: TGTGCCAGCAGCGCCCCTCCGGGATCCGGAGGCCCCGGGGAGCTGTTTTTT. The chain carries TRBV7-2 and TRBJ2-2; D may be TRBD2 (5 bases). V was trimmed by 5 bases and J by 6 bases, leaving 22 bases between them. This CDR3 has 17 residues. Germline V lookup: CDR1 SGHTA, CDR2 FQGNSA.

V usage is TRBV12-3 or TRBV12-4 and J usage is TRBJ1-1; TRBD1 is a possible D gene (5 bases). Trimming took 6 bases from V and 11 from J, leaving 16 bases between them. This CDR3 has 12 residues. The CDR3 DNA reads as TGTGCCAGCAGCCAGCCAGGGCTCCGGGCTTTCTTT. This translates into CASSQPGLRAFF.

V gene TRBV5-1 combines with J gene TRBJ1-2, with D perhaps TRBD1 (5 bases). Germline CDR1 reads SGHRS; CDR2 reads YFSETQ. The V gene lost 2 bases and the J gene lost 6 bases, with 14 bases spanning the gap. The CDR3 extends over 14 amino acids. This CDR3 is CASSFLGGSDGYTF. Here the CDR3 DNA reads TGCGCCAGCAGCTTCCTCGGGGGATCGGATGGCTACACCTTC.

The chain joins TRBV18 to TRBJ1-2; D uncertain. Per germline, CDR1 KGHSH and CDR2 LQKENI. The germline V and J ends were trimmed by 5 bases and 3 bases, with 13 bases remaining between them. CDR3 length equals 14 residues. CDR3 DNA sequence: TGTGCCAGCTCAAACATCCCTAGGGACTATGGCTACACCTTC. It yields the protein CASSNIPRDYGYTF.

This chain uses TRBV5-1 with TRBJ2-5, with D perhaps being TRBD1 or TRBD2 (5 bases each). The CDR3 length is 14 residues. V dropped 0 bases and J dropped 5 bases, with 11 bases sitting between them. In germline, CDR1 is SGHRS, CDR2 YFSETQ. DNA of the CDR3: TGCGCCAGCAGCTTGGTGGCCAGGGAGGAGACCCAGTACTTC. Its protein is CASSLVAREETQYF.

This chain joins TRBV7-9 and TRBJ1-2; no firm D call. The germline CDR1 and CDR2 sequences are SEHNR and FQNEAQ (reference sequence). Trimming stripped 2 bases from V and 7 bases from J, with 20 bases between. This CDR3 spans 16 amino acids. The CDR3 region has the DNA TGTGCCAGCAGCTTAATGAGGGCTGGACGGATCGGTGGCTACACCTTC. This encodes CASSLMRAGRIGGYTF.

This clone appeared a few times. This chain uses TRBV7-8 with TRBJ2-5; TRBD2 aligns across 8 bases. The CDR3 runs 15 residues. Looked up from germline, CDR1 is SGHVS and CDR2 is FQNEAQ. V lost 1 base to trimming and J lost 1 base; unmatched junction nucleotides: 2. The CDR3 loop is CASSLVAGPQETQYF. The CDR3, as DNA: TGTGCCAGCAGCTTAGTAGCGGGGCCCCAAGAGACCCAGTACTTC.

The chain employs TRBV19 and TRBJ2-3, with D possibly TRBD2 on 6 matching bases. This CDR3 is built from 17 residues. Trimming removed 4 bases from V and 3 bases from J, with 20 bases in between. Germline assignment: CDR1 LNHDA and CDR2 SQIVND (reference sequence). In DNA, the CDR3 is TGTGCCAGTAGTAGGGGGTGGAGGGGCGCGTGGACAGATACGCAGTATTTT. This sequence encodes CASSRGWRGAWTDTQYF.

The V and J genes are TRBV29-1 and TRBJ1-4, with 8 bases lining up with TRBD1. Germline CDR1 and CDR2: SQVTM and ANQGSEA. V lost 5 bases to trimming and J lost 4 bases; unmatched junction nucleotides: 3. The CDR3 extends over 13 amino acids. The CDR3 DNA sequence: TGCAGCGTTACAGGGGGGGATAATGAAAAACTGTTTTTT. As protein: CSVTGGDNEKLFF.